This is a list of T cell receptor beta chains from one sample in a study of cytomegalovirus exposure and HLA in healthy donors. The assay was immunoSEQ multiplex PCR, and TCRdb's table has in-frame clones only and misses some. The repertoire consists of tens of thousands of clones, with around 71% occurring once and the leading ten covering roughly 2%. Sequencing was carried out using PBMCs. Source of these receptors: a man between 25 and 39 years old in good health and CMV-seronegative. CDR3s include the opening cysteine and the closing phenylalanine or tryptophan. A D gene is named only where the DNA matches it firmly. Clone size, where shown, is once, few, many, or a class for clones that have expanded.

D gene | J gene | V gene | clone size | CDR3 protein | CDR3 DNA
NA | TRBJ1-1 | TRBV19 | NA | CASSITSGLEAFF | TGTGCCAGTAGTATCACGTCCGGTCTAGAAGCTTTCTTT
NA | TRBJ2-2 | TRBV6-1 | few | CASSDFGENTNTGELFF | TGTGCCAGCAGTGATTTCGGAGAAAATACGAACACCGGGGAGCTGTTTTTT
TRBD1 | TRBJ1-4 | TRBV2 | NA | CASRRDRGTNEKLFF | TGTGCCAGCAGAAGGGACAGGGGGACTAATGAAAAACTGTTTTTT
NA | TRBJ2-5 | TRBV11-3 | NA | CASSSETEETQYF | TGTGCCAGCAGCTCAGAGACAGAAGAGACCCAGTACTTC
TRBD2 | TRBJ2-7 | TRBV4-1 | NA | CASSQDPAGAYEQYF | TGCGCCAGCAGCCAAGACCCAGCGGGGGCCTACGAGCAGTACTTC
TRBD1 | TRBJ2-6 | TRBV6-1 | once | CASSTGVANVLTF | TGTGCCAGCAGTACAGGGGTAGCCAACGTCCTGACTTTC
NA | TRBJ2-1 | TRBV7-9 | NA | CASSLALDSYNEQFF | TGTGCCAGCAGCTTGGCCCTCGACAGCTACAATGAGCAGTTCTTC
NA | TRBJ1-4 | TRBV5-5 | NA | CASSFAREEKLFF | TGTGCCAGCAGCTTCGCGAGAGAGGAAAAACTGTTTTTT
NA | TRBJ1-1 | TRBV7-3 | NA | CASSLGRENTEAFF | TGTGCCAGCAGCTTAGGCAGGGAGAACACTGAAGCTTTCTTT
NA | TRBJ2-7 | TRBV6-5 | NA | CASTRSGGEEQYF | TGTGCCAGCACCCGGTCAGGAGGAGAAGAGCAGTACTTC
TRBD1 | TRBJ2-7 | TRBV27 | NA | CASSADRGYEQYF | TGTGCCAGCAGTGCAGACAGGGGCTACGAGCAGTACTTC
NA | TRBJ1-6 | TRBV11-2 | NA | CASSVEPGVSPLHF | TGTGCCAGCAGCGTAGAACCAGGGGTTTCACCCCTCCACTTT
NA | TRBJ1-1 | TRBV20-1 | NA | CSARLYTEAFF | TGCAGTGCTCGCCTATACACTGAAGCTTTCTTT